Listed below are T cell receptor beta chains from one sample, sequenced in a study of blood T cell repertoires in COVID-19. Produced via immunoSEQ multiplex PCR; TCRdb's table is partial and in-frame only. The sample has about 130,000 clones; 86% are singletons. The sample comprised PBMCs or T cells enriched from blood (not recorded which). The receptors here all came from a woman in her fifties or sixties who had recovered from COVID-19. CDR3s include the opening cysteine and the closing phenylalanine or tryptophan.

TRBJ1-5 | TRBV19 | CASSRWDLGQPQHF
TRBJ1-2 | TRBV5-4 | CASSSGQYYGYTF
TRBJ1-2 | TRBV6-2/TRBV6-3 | CASSYDWGRNYGYTF
TRBJ1-2 | TRBV2 | CASSVQGIYGYTF
TRBJ1-2 | TRBV7-8 | CASSPLDRIYGYTF
TRBJ2-2 | TRBV14 | CASSPPSGTVRNTGELFF
TRBJ2-3 | TRBV6-5 | CASSYDRATDTQYF
TRBJ2-5 | TRBV29-1 | CSVEGTGQETQYF
TRBJ1-1 | TRBV6-2/TRBV6-3 | CASSYRTDTEAFF
TRBJ1-1 | TRBV11-3 | CASSLTGDTEAFF
TRBJ1-2 | TRBV19 | CASSMYVGQGSGGNYGYTF
TRBJ1-2 | TRBV7-7 | CASSLATQGAEGGYTF
TRBJ1-1 | TRBV6-5 | CASSGHQGNTEAFF
TRBJ1-1 | TRBV9 | CASSAGTWTGNTEAFF
TRBJ1-2 | TRBV6-5 | CASNRRQDHYGYTF
TRBJ2-1 | TRBV5-1 | CASSLDGGAHNEQFF
TRBJ1-5 | TRBV4-1 | CASSHAGTPNNQPQHF
TRBJ2-6 | TRBV10-3 | CAISETGVGANVLTF
TRBJ2-3 | TRBV6-5 | CAGRGISTDTQYF
TRBJ1-2 | TRBV19 | CASSIPGWSGGYTF
TRBJ2-7 | TRBV4-3 | CASSQGAQGNSYEQYF
TRBJ1-2 | TRBV5-1 | CASSLEGPPVDGYTF
TRBJ2-7 | TRBV12-3/TRBV12-4 | CASRPVGGEQYF
TRBJ2-2 | TRBV10-3 | CAISAGRGNGNTGELFF
TRBJ2-1 | TRBV5-8 | CASSFVGHIQVEQFF
TRBJ2-7 | TRBV6-1 | CASSETRKYEQYF
TRBJ1-6 | TRBV5-4 | CASSLDSNSPLHF
TRBJ2-1 | TRBV3-1/TRBV3-2 | CASSQDLLEYNEQFF
TRBJ2-7 | TRBV10-1 | CASSEGQVGYEQYF
TRBJ1-1 | TRBV2 | CASSVGQGMNTEAFF
TRBJ1-2 | TRBV5-4 | CASSLGPDTEGYTF
TRBJ2-7 | TRBV5-6 | CASSPTYRYEQYF
TRBJ2-7 | TRBV19 | CATHGAGTGSYEQYF